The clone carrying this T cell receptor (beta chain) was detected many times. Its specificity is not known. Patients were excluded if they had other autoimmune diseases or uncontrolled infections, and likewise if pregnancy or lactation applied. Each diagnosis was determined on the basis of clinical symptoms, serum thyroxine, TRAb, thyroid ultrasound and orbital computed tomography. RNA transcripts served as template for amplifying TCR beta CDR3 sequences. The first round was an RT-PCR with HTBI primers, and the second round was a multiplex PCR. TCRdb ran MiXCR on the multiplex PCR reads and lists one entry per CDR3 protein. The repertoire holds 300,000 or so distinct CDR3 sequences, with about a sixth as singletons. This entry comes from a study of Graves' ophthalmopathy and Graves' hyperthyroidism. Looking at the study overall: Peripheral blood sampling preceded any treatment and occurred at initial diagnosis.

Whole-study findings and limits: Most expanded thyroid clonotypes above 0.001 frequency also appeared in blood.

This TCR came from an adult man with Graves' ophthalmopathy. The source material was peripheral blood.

Here the CDR3 DNA reads TGTGCCAGCAGTGAAGAAGAGGGTAAAAACATTCAGTACTTC. Translating it yields CASSEEEGKNIQYF. This chain connects TRBV2 to TRBJ2-4; possible D gene TRBD2, 5 bases. This CDR3 spans 14 amino acids. V was clipped by 1 base and J by 4 bases, with 8 bases between them. Germline V gene sequence: CDR1 SNHLY, CDR2 FYNNEI.